One and the same sample provided the 3 T cell receptor beta chains below, sequenced in a study of CD8+CD57+ T cells in acquired aplastic anemia. Investigators profiled TCR beta VDJ and CDR3 from genomic DNA template. TCRdb reanalysed the reads using MiXCR and keeps one entry per CDR3 protein. The sample includes 200,000 or so distinct CDR3 sequences, under 70% of them seen just once. Material: sorted CD4+, CD8+, or CD8+CD57+ T cells (not recorded which) from PBMCs. The source of these receptors is a human donor with severe aplastic anemia or a healthy control (not recorded which).

V usage is TRBV24-1 and J usage is TRBJ2-2, with D maybe TRBD2 (7 bases). V lost 4 bases and J 3 bases, leaving 17 bases between the germline ends. CDR1 is KGHDR and CDR2 is SFDVKD in the germline V gene. This CDR3 comprises 17 residues. The CDR3: CATSDPLGGADTGELFF. CDR3 coding DNA: TGTGCCACCAGTGACCCTCTTGGGGGGGCTGACACCGGGGAGCTGTTTTTT.

The count of this clonotype is one. This rearrangement joins TRBV7-9 to TRBJ2-1, with 7 bases that match TRBD1. V was pared by 5 bases and J by 4 bases, with 5 bases of the junction left unmatched. This CDR3 has 14 amino acids. The germline V gene encodes CDR1 SEHNR and CDR2 FQNEAQ (reference sequence). CDR3 bases: TGTGCCAGCAGCACACCGGGACAGTACAATGAGCAGTTCTTC. It encodes CASSTPGQYNEQFF.

V gene TRBV9 combines with J gene TRBJ2-5; 16 bases line up with TRBD2. V was clipped by 4 bases and J by 5 bases; unmatched bases: 20. Germline-derived CDR1 and CDR2 are SGDLS and YYNGEE. CDR3 size: 21 residues. CDR3 DNA sequence: TGTGCCAGCAGCTCGCCGGGACTAGCGGGGGGGTGGGCTCAGCGGAGTGAGACCCAGTACTTC. Amino acid sequence: CASSSPGLAGGWAQRSETQYF.